A selection of T cell receptor beta chains follows, all from one sample in a study of blood T cells in healthy people across ages. TCRdb passed the 5' RACE reads through MiXCR, listing each CDR3 protein once. The data hold roughly 730,000 distinct CDR3 sequences, with around 50% observed a single time. Material: blood. The receptor source for this set is a man aged 40-49 years in good health. Each CDR3 is given with its conserved first and last residue. D genes are given only for firm matches. Expanded clones get a size class; other rows say once, few or many, or leave the size out.

j_call d_call v_call clone_size cdr3_nt cdr3_aa
TRBJ2-1 - TRBV20-1 many TGCAGTGCTAGGGCCGGGACTGAGCAGTTCTTC CSARAGTEQFF
TRBJ2-3 - TRBV11-2 - TGTGCCAGCAGCTTAGGGAATGGGGCGCCAGATACGCAGTATTTT CASSLGNGAPDTQYF
TRBJ1-1 - TRBV10-3 once TGTGCCATCAGTGAGCCAGGTATGAACACTGAAGCTTTCTTT CAISEPGMNTEAFF
TRBJ2-5 - TRBV24-1 - TGTGCCACCAGTGCTTCGGGCTCGGGGTCTCAAGAGACCCAGTACTTC CATSASGSGSQETQYF
TRBJ1-6 - TRBV20-1 - TGCAGTGCTAGAGGCGACGGCGGCCGTAATTCACCCCTCCACTTT CSARGDGGRNSPLHF
TRBJ2-5 - TRBV6-6 - TGTGCCAGCTCCTCAGGGAGCCCTCAAGAGACCCAGTACTTC CASSSGSPQETQYF
TRBJ1-1 - TRBV5-1 few TGCGCCAGCAGCTCCGACGGGGTGAACACTGAAGCTTTCTTT CASSSDGVNTEAFF
TRBJ2-7 - TRBV19 - TGTGCCAGTAGTAGAGACAGGCGTGGTAACGAGCAGTACTTC CASSRDRRGNEQYF
TRBJ1-1 - TRBV13 - TGTGCCAGCAGCCTACGCATGAACACTGAAGCTTTCTTT CASSLRMNTEAFF
TRBJ2-3 TRBD2 TRBV6-5 - TGTGCCACCAAGCGGGGGCCGAGGGCAGATACGCAGTATTTT CATKRGPRADTQYF
TRBJ2-7 - TRBV4-1 - TGCGCCAGCAGTCCTCAGGGATGGGGCTCCTACGAGCAGTACTTC CASSPQGWGSYEQYF
TRBJ2-5 - TRBV14 - TGTGCCAGCAACAGAGGGGCTCCAGAGACCCAGTACTTC CASNRGAPETQYF
TRBJ1-4 TRBD1 TRBV2 once TGTGCCAGCAGTACAAGGGACAGGGCATCAACTAATGAAAAACTGTTTTTT CASSTRDRASTNEKLFF
TRBJ2-7 - TRBV28 - TGTGCCAGCAGTTTCCCAGGGTATCACGAGCAGTACTTC CASSFPGYHEQYF
TRBJ2-1 TRBD1 TRBV7-2 few TGTGCCAGCAGCGGGACAGGGGGCTACAATGAGCAGTTCTTC CASSGTGGYNEQFF
TRBJ2-7 - TRBV20-1 - TGCAGTGCTAGACCCTCCGGGGTACCCTACGAGCAGTACTTC CSARPSGVPYEQYF
TRBJ2-3 - TRBV27 - TGTGCCAGCCTCAGGGGTGGCACAGATACGCAGTATTTT CASLRGGTDTQYF
TRBJ2-7 TRBD1 TRBV29-1 many TGCAGCGTTGTGGGACAGTCGTTCGAGCAGTACTTC CSVVGQSFEQYF
TRBJ2-3 TRBD2 TRBV7-2 few TGTGCCAGCAGCCGCGGGAGGGATTTAGATACGCGGTATTTT CASSRGRDLDTRYF
TRBJ2-5 TRBD1 TRBV27 - TGTGCCAGCAGTTTCCGAGACAGGGGAGCACCCAGGAGGCAGTACTTC CASSFRDRGAPRRQYF
TRBJ1-2 TRBD1 TRBV9 - TGTGCCAGCAGCGTAGGAGGGGGACAGATAACTAACTATGGCTACACCTTC CASSVGGGQITNYGYTF
TRBJ2-7 TRBD1 TRBV20-1 - TGCAGCGCCCAACCAAAACAGGGGGCGACCGAGCAGTACTTC CSAQPKQGATEQYF
TRBJ2-7 - TRBV7-8 few TGTGCCAGCAGCTCCAGGGTGCGTTACCACTACGAGCAGTACTTC CASSSRVRYHYEQYF
TRBJ1-2 - TRBV29-1 - TGCAGCGGGGGGGCAGCGAACAACTATGGCTACACCTTC CSGGAANNYGYTF
TRBJ2-2 - TRBV7-2 - TGTGCCAGCAGCCATACCCACGACACCGGGGAGCTGTTTTTT CASSHTHDTGELFF
TRBJ2-1 TRBD2 TRBV5-1 - TGCGCCAGCAGCACTAGCGGAACAGTATACAATGAGCAGTTCTTC CASSTSGTVYNEQFF
TRBJ1-2 - TRBV29-1 - TGCAGCGTTGAATGGGCACATACCTATGGCTACACCTTC CSVEWAHTYGYTF
TRBJ2-6 - TRBV7-2 few TGTGCCAGCAGCTTAGGCTCGGGGGTCGGGGCCAACGTCCTGACTTTC CASSLGSGVGANVLTF
TRBJ2-1 TRBD2 TRBV7-6 few TGTGCCAGCAGCCATAGGGGGACTAGCGGGGCCCAGACAACCTACAATGAGCAGTTCTTC CASSHRGTSGAQTTYNEQFF
TRBJ1-1 TRBD1 TRBV15 few TGTGCCACCAGCAGAACCCCCGGGACAGGGACGAACACTGAAGCTTTCTTT CATSRTPGTGTNTEAFF
TRBJ2-3 - TRBV11-3 once TGTGCCAGCAGTCGAGAGCTAGATACGCAGTATTTT CASSRELDTQYF
TRBJ2-1 - TRBV7-2 - TGTGCCAGCTTAGGACAGTACAATGAGCAGTTCTTC CASLGQYNEQFF
TRBJ1-2 - TRBV2 - TGTGCCAGCAGTGTGGGGGGGATGGGTGGCTACACCTTC CASSVGGMGGYTF
TRBJ2-5 - TRBV4-1 - TGCGCCAGCAGCCAAGGGGCGGTTCGGGAGACCCAGTACTTC CASSQGAVRETQYF
TRBJ1-5 - TRBV6-2/TRBV6-3 few TGTGCCAGCAGTCCCGGGGCTACCAGGCATTTT CASSPGATRHF
TRBJ1-1 - TRBV12-3/TRBV12-4 - TGTGCCAGCAGAGAGTTGAACACTGAAGCTTTCTTT CASRELNTEAFF